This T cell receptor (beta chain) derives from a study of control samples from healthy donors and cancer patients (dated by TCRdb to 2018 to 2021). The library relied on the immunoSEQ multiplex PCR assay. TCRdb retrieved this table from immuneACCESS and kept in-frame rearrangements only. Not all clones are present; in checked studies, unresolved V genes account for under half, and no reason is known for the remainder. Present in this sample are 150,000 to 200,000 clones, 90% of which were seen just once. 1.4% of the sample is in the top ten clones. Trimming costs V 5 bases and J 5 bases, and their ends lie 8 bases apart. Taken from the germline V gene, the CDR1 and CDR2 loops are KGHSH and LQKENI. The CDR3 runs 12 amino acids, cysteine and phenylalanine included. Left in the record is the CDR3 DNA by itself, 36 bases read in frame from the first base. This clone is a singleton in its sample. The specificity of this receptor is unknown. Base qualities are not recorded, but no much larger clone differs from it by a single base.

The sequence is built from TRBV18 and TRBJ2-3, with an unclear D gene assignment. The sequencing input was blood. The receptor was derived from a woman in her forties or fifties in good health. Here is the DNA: TGTGCCAGCTCAACGTACGGAGATACGCAGTATTTT. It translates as CASSTYGDTQYF. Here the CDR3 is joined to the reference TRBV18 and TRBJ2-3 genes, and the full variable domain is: NAGVMQNPRHLVRRRGQEARLRCSPMKGHSHVYWYRQLPEEGLKFMVYLQKENIIDESGMPKERFSAEFPKEGPSILRIQQVVRGDSAAYFCASSTYGDTQYFGPGTRLTVL.